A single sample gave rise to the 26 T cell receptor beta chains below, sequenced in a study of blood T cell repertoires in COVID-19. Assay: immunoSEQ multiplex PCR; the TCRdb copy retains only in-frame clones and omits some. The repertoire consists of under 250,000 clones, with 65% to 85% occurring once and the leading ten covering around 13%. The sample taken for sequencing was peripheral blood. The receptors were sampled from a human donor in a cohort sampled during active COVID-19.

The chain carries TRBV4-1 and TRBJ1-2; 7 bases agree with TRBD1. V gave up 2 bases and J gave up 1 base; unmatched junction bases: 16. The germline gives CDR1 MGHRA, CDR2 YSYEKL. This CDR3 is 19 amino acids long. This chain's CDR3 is CASSQIQPRTGENNYGYTF. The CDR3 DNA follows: TGCGCCAGCAGCCAAATCCAACCAAGGACAGGCGAGAATAACTATGGCTACACCTTC.

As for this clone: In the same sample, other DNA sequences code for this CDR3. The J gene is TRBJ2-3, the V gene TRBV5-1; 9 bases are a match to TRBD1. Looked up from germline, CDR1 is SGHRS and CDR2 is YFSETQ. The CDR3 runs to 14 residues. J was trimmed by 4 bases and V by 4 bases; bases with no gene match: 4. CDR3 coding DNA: TGCGCCAGCAGCCTGGGACAGGGTCCAGATACGCAGTATTTT. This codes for CASSLGQGPDTQYF.

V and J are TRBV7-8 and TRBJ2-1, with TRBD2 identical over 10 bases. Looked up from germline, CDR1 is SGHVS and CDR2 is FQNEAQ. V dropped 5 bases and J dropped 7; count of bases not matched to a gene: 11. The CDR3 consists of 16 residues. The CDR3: CASSRLPAGGSNEQFF. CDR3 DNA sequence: TGTGCCAGCAGCCGCCTGCCAGCGGGAGGGAGTAATGAGCAGTTCTTC.

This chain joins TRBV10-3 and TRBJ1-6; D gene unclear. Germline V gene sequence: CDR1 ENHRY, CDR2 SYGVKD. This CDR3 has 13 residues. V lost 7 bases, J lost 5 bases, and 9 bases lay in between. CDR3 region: CAINDPNNSPLHF. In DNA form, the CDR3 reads TGTGCCATCAATGACCCAAATAATTCACCCCTCCACTTT.

As DNA, the CDR3 is TGTGCCAGCAGTGTTCGGTCCCCCCAAGAGACCCAGTACTTC. Translated, it gives CASSVRSPQETQYF. The chain couples TRBV6-1 to TRBJ2-5; D is ambiguous. V shed 4 bases and J shed 1 base, with 10 bases lying between them. The CDR3 sequence is 14 residues long. Germline V CDR1 and CDR2: MNHNS, SASEGT.

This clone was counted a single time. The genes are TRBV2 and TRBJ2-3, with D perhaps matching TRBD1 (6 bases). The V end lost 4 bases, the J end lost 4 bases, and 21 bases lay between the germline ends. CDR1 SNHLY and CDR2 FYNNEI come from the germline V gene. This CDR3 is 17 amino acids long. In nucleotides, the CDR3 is TGTGCCAGCAGTGCTGGACAGCCCATCTCCCCCTCAGATACGCAGTATTTT. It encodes CASSAGQPISPSDTQYF. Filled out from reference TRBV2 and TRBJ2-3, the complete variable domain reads EPEVTQTPSHQVTQMGQEVILRCVPISNHLYFYWYRQILGQKVEFLVSFYNNEISEKSEIFDDQFSVERPDGSNFTLKIRSTKLEDSAMYFCASSAGQPISPSDTQYFGPGTRLTVL.

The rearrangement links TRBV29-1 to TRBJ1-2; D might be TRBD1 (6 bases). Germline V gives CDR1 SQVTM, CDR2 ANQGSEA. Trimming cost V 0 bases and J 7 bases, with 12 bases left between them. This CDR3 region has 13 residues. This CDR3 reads CSVEDLQGAGYTF. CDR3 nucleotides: TGCAGCGTTGAAGATCTACAGGGTGCTGGCTACACCTTC.

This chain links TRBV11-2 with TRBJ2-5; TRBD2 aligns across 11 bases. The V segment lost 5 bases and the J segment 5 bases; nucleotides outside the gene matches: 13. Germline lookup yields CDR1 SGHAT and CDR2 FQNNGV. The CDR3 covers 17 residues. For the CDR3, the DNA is TGTGCCAGCAGCCCCAGAGTACTAGCGGGGGCAGGGGAGACCCAGTACTTC. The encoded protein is CASSPRVLAGAGETQYF.

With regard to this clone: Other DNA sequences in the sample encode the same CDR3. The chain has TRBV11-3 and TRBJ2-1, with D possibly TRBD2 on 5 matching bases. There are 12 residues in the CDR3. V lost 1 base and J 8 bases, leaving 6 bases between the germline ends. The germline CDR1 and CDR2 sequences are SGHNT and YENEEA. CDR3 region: CASSLVGDEQFF. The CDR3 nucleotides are TGTGCCAGCAGCTTAGTCGGGGATGAGCAGTTCTTC. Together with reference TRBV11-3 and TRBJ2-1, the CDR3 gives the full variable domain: EAGVVQSPRYKIIEKKQPVAFWCNPISGHNTLYWYLQNLGQGPELLIRYENEEAVDDSQLPKDRFSAERLKGVDSTLKIQPAELGDSAVYLCASSLVGDEQFFGPGTRLTVL.

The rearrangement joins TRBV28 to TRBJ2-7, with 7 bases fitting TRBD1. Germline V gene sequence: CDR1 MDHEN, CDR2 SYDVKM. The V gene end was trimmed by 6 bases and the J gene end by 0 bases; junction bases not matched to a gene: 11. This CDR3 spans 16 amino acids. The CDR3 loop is CASSQNRGESSYEQYF. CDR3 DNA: TGTGCCAGCAGCCAGAACAGGGGCGAGAGCTCCTACGAGCAGTACTTC.

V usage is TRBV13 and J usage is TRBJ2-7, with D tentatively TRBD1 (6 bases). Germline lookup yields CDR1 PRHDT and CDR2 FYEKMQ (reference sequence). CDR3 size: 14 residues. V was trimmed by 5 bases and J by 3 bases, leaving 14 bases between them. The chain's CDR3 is CASSPGGRGYEQYF. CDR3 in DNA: TGTGCCAGCAGCCCGGGCGGCAGGGGCTACGAGCAGTACTTC.

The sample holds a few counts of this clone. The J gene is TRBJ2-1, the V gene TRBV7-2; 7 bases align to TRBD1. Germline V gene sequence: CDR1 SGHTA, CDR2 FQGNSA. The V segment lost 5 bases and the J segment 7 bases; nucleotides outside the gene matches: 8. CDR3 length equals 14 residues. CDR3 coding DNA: TGTGCCAGCAGCAATCCCGGGACAGCGAATGAGCAGTTCTTC. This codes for CASSNPGTANEQFF.

The CDR3 coding sequence is TGTGCCAGCAGCTTAGCGGGGGGGCCGGCTACGCAGTATTTT. Translation: CASSLAGGPATQYF. The chain recombines TRBV7-2 with TRBJ2-3; perhaps TRBD2 as D (7 bases). The CDR3 totals 14 residues. Germline V gene lookup returns CDR1 SGHTA and CDR2 FQGNSA. Deletions cut 0 bases from V and 8 bases from J, with 12 bases between. Combining the CDR3 with reference TRBV7-2 and TRBJ2-3 gives the whole variable domain GAGVSQSPSNKVTEKGKDVELRCDPISGHTALYWYRQSLGQGLEFLIYFQGNSAPDKSGLPSDRFSAERTGGSVSTLTIQRTQQEDSAVYLCASSLAGGPATQYFGPGTRLTVL.

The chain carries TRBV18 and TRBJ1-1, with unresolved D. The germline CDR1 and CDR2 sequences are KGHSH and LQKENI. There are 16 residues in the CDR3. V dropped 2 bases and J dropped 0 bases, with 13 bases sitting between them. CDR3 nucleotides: TGTGCCAGCTCACCATTACCGGAGCCCCTGAACACTGAAGCTTTCTTT. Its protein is CASSPLPEPLNTEAFF.

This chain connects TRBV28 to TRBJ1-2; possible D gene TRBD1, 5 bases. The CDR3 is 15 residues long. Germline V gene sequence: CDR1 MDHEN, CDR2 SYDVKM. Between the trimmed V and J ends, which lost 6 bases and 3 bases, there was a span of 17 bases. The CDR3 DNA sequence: TGTGCCAGCAGCTTTTTTTGGGGCAGGGACTATGGCTACACCTTC. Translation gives CASSFFWGRDYGYTF.

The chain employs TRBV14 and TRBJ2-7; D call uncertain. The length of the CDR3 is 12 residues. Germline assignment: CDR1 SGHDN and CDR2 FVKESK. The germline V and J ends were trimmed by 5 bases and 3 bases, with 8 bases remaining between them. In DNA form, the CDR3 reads TGTGCCAGCAGCTATGGCTTCTACGAGCAGTACTTC. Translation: CASSYGFYEQYF.

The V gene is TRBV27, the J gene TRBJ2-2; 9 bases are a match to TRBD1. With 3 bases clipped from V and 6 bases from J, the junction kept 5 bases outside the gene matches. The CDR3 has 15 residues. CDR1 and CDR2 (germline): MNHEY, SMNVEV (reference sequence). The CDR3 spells CASSFGQGRAGELFF. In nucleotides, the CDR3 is TGTGCCAGCAGTTTCGGACAGGGGCGAGCCGGGGAGCTGTTTTTT.

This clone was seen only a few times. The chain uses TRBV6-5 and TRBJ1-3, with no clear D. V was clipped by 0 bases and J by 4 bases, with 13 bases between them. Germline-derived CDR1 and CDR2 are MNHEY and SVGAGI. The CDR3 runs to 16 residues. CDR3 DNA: TGTGCCAGCAGTTACTCGGCCTCTCACGTAGGAAACACCATATATTTT. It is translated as CASSYSASHVGNTIYF.

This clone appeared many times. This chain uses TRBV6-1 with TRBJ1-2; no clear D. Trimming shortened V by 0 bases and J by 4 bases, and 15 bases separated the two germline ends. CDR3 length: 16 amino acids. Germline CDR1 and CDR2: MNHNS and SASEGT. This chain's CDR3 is CASSEALTSRFYGYTF. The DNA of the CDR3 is TGTGCCAGCAGTGAAGCGCTTACTTCCCGGTTCTATGGCTACACCTTC.

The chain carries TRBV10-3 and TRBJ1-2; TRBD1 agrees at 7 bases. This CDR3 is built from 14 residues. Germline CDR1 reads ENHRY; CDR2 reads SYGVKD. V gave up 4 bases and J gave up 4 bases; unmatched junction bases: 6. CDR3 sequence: CAISAQGDIYGYTF. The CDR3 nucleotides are TGTGCCATCAGTGCCCAGGGGGACATCTATGGCTACACCTTC.

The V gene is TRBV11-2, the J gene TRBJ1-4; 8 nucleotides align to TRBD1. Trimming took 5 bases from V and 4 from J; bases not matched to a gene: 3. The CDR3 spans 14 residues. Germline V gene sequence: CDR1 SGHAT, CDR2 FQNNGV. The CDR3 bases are TGTGCCAGCAGCCCGGACAGGGTTAATGAAAAACTGTTTTTT. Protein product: CASSPDRVNEKLFF.

CDR3 loop: CASSLPYPFYEQYF. The CDR3 DNA reads as TGTGCCAGCAGCTTACCTTATCCCTTCTACGAGCAGTACTTC. This chain connects TRBV7-8 to TRBJ2-7; D is unresolved. Per the germline V gene, CDR1 is SGHVS and CDR2 is FQNEAQ. V was cut by 2 bases and J by 3 bases, with 11 bases left in between. This CDR3 is 14 amino acids long.

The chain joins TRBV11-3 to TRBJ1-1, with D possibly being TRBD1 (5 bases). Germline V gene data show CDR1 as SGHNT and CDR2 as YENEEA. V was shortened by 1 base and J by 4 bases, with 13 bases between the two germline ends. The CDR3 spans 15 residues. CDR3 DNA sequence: TGTGCCAGCAGCTTAGGGGTGACAGAGAGCACTGAAGCTTTCTTT. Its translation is CASSLGVTESTEAFF.

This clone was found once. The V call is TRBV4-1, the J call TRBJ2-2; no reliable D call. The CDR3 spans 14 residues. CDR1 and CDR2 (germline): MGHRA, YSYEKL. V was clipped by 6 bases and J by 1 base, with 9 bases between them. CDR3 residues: CASSVRLNTGELFF. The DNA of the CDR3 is TGCGCCAGCAGTGTCAGACTGAACACCGGGGAGCTGTTTTTT.

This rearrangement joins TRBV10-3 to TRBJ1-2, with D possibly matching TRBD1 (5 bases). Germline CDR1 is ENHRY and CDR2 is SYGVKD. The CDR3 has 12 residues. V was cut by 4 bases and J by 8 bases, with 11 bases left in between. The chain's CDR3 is CAISGSGQGYTF. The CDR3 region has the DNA TGTGCCATCAGTGGATCAGGGCAAGGCTACACCTTC.

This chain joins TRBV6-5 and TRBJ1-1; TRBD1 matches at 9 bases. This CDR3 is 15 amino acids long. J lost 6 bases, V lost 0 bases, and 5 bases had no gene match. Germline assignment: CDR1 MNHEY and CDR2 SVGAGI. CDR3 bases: TGTGCCAGCAGTTACTCCCGGGACAGGGACCCTGAAGCTTTCTTT. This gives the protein CASSYSRDRDPEAFF.